The source of this TCR beta chain is a study of control samples from healthy donors and cancer patients. A word on this clone: Other DNA sequences within the sample encode an identical CDR3.

The method was immunoSEQ multiplex PCR; TCRdb's version includes in-frame clones alone and lacks a portion of them. The sample includes approximately 110,000 clones, over 75% of them seen just once. With 0 bases clipped from V and 4 bases from J, the junction kept 0 bases outside the gene matches. Germline V gene data show CDR1 as MRHNA and CDR2 as SNTAGT. The CDR3 length is 15 residues. The V call is TRBV6-4, the J call TRBJ2-3; 11 nucleotides agree with TRBD2. Material: blood. This receptor was obtained from a human donor in good health. The donor label of this sample is uncertain. This chain's CDR3 is CASSDSSGGADTQYF. CDR3 DNA: TGTGCCAGCAGTGACTCTAGCGGGGGGGCAGATACGCAGTATTTT.